Reported below is one TCR beta chain. Its target is not known. The data are from a study of response to subunit inactivated influenza vaccine. TCRdb called the RT-PCR reads again in MiXCR, with one record for every CDR3 protein. Of hundreds of thousands of distinct CDR3 sequences in the sample, around 14% were seen once. Findings and caveats of the study: T cells newly recruited by each seasonal influenza vaccination are few, the authors suggested.

The V gene end was trimmed by 3 bases and the J gene end by 1 base; junction bases not matched to a gene: 11. Looked up from germline, CDR1 is SGHRS and CDR2 is YFSETQ. CDR3 size: 17 residues. The J gene is TRBJ1-1, the V gene TRBV5-1, with 8 bases matching TRBD1. The input for sequencing was PBMCs from blood, taken about 14 days before vaccination. This receptor was taken from a man between 50 and 59 years old who received an inactivated influenza vaccine. For the CDR3, the DNA is TGCGCCAGCAGCTGGGGAACCGGGACAGGAAAGAACACTGAAGCTTTCTTT. Amino acid sequence: CASSWGTGTGKNTEAFF.